This passage covers 20 T cell receptor beta chains from one sample sequenced in a study of cytomegalovirus exposure and HLA in healthy donors. The PCR ran on 60 Vbeta and 13 Jbeta primers. Generated by immunoSEQ multiplex PCR, the TCRdb table keeps only in-frame clones and is missing some. The sample shows 100,000 to 140,000 clones, around 85% of them seen only once. Sequencing used PBMCs. The origin of the receptors is a man aged 25 to 40 in good health and CMV-seronegative.

The chain joins TRBV6-5 to TRBJ2-2, with D possibly matching TRBD2 (7 bases). CDR1 and CDR2 from the germline V gene are MNHEY and SVGAGI. Trimming stripped 5 bases from V and 10 bases from J, with 20 bases between. The CDR3 runs to 15 residues. The CDR3 region is CASSRSPRGAEELFF. CDR3 nucleotides: TGTGCCAGCAGTCGAAGTCCCCGGGGGGCAGAGGAGCTGTTTTTT.

The chain carries TRBV30 and TRBJ2-1; perhaps TRBD2 as D (5 bases). The CDR3 has 14 amino acids. Trimming shortened V by 2 bases and J by 8 bases, and 16 bases separated the two germline ends. From germline, CDR1 is GTSNPN and CDR2 SVGIG (reference sequence). The DNA for the CDR3 is TGTGCCTGGAGTACGGACTCCGGGCCCCATGAGCAGTTCTTC. This gives the protein CAWSTDSGPHEQFF.

The chain couples TRBV5-6 to TRBJ1-5, with unresolved D. This CDR3 is 15 amino acids long. Germline CDR1 SGHDT, CDR2 YYEEEE. V lost 0 bases and J 3 bases, leaving 10 bases between the germline ends. The CDR3 nucleotides are TGTGCCAGCAGCTTGGCGCGGGCGATCAATCAGCCCCAGCATTTT. As protein: CASSLARAINQPQHF.

The chain links TRBV7-6 to TRBJ2-5; 9 bases are shared with TRBD1. Germline CDR1 SGHVS, CDR2 FNYEAQ. The CDR3 has 15 residues. After removal of 1 base from V and 5 bases from J, the junction contained 5 bases not matched to a gene. The CDR3 DNA sequence: TGTGCCAGCAGCTTAGGGACAGGGGTAGGGGAGACCCAGTACTTC. Protein: CASSLGTGVGETQYF.

The chain joins TRBV28 to TRBJ2-7; 7 nucleotides agree with TRBD2. With 10 bases clipped from V and 2 bases from J, the junction kept 11 bases outside the gene matches. Germline assignment: CDR1 MDHEN and CDR2 SYDVKM. The CDR3 runs to 14 residues. The CDR3 sequence is CATRGAGTTYEQYF. CDR3 nucleotides: TGTGCCACCAGAGGGGCCGGGACTACCTACGAGCAGTACTTC.

This chain joins TRBV28 and TRBJ2-7; no definite D call. The CDR3 is made up of 12 amino acids. V lost 6 bases and J 4 bases, leaving 10 bases between the germline ends. Germline CDR1 is MDHEN and CDR2 is SYDVKM. CDR3 sequence (DNA): TGTGCCAGCAGCCTCACGACTTACGAGCAGTACTTC. Its protein product is CASSLTTYEQYF.

The chain carries TRBV14 and TRBJ2-1; D is uncertain. Germline CDR1 is SGHDN and CDR2 is FVKESK. V dropped 4 bases and J dropped 7 bases, with 11 bases sitting between them. The CDR3 has 13 amino acids. The CDR3, as DNA: TGTGCCAGCAGCCCACTGTCCGGGAATGAGCAGTTCTTC. This gives the protein CASSPLSGNEQFF.

The V gene is TRBV6-5, the J gene TRBJ2-3, with 9 bases fitting TRBD1. The CDR3 consists of 14 residues. The ends lost 3 bases at V and 3 bases at J; junction bases unmatched: 1. Germline V gene data show CDR1 as MNHEY and CDR2 as SVGAGI. In nucleotides, the CDR3 is TGTGCCAGCAGTTATGGACAGGGGACAGATACGCAGTATTTT. Residues: CASSYGQGTDTQYF.

On this clone: This CDR3 is also generated by other DNA sequences in the sample. The J gene is TRBJ1-1, the V gene TRBV28; a possible D gene is TRBD1 (6 bases). CDR3 length equals 13 residues. The germline gives CDR1 MDHEN, CDR2 SYDVKM. Trimming took 6 bases from V and 5 from J, leaving 13 bases between them. The CDR3 region has the DNA TGTGCCAGCAGCCTACCCCAGGGGACTGAAGCTTTCTTT. Residues: CASSLPQGTEAFF.

The V and J genes are TRBV7-2 and TRBJ1-1; the match to TRBD1 covers 7 bases. The CDR3 consists of 15 residues. Trimming removed 5 bases from V and 4 bases from J; junction bases left unmatched: 10. Germline CDR1 is SGHTA and CDR2 is FQGNSA. DNA of the CDR3: TGTGCCAGCAGCCCCCGGACAGGCGCAGGCACTGAAGCTTTCTTT. Translation gives CASSPRTGAGTEAFF.

This clone was recorded only once. The CDR3 loop is CASSPDRGRDEQFF. The CDR3 DNA reads as TGTGCCAGCAGCCCTGACAGGGGGCGGGATGAGCAGTTCTTC. This chain links TRBV7-3 with TRBJ2-1; TRBD1 matches 10 bases. Germline values: CDR1 SGHTA, CDR2 FQGTGA. The J segment lost 8 bases and the V segment lost 5 bases, leaving 6 bases of the junction unmatched. This CDR3 has 14 amino acids.

The chain uses TRBV6-4 and TRBJ2-3; no definite D call. Trimming took off 2 bases at V and 2 bases at J, with 8 bases between the two ends. The CDR3 is 14 residues long. CDR1 MRHNA and CDR2 SNTAGT come from the germline V gene. The DNA of the CDR3 is TGTGCCAGCAGTGACGGCCCCACCACAGATACGCAGTATTTT. As protein: CASSDGPTTDTQYF.

The gene calls are TRBV28 and TRBJ1-1; no reliable D call. Trimming stripped 6 bases from V and 5 bases from J, with 13 bases between. This CDR3 comprises 13 residues. Germline-derived CDR1 and CDR2 are MDHEN and SYDVKM. The CDR3 DNA reads as TGTGCCAGCAGGAACCGAGGTGGAACTGAAGCTTTCTTT. Its protein product is CASRNRGGTEAFF.

The chain carries TRBV7-9 and TRBJ1-4; 8 bases map to TRBD1. CDR3 length: 16 amino acids. Germline lookup yields CDR1 SEHNR and CDR2 FQNEAQ (reference sequence). The V segment lost 5 bases and the J segment 0 bases; nucleotides outside the gene matches: 5. This chain's CDR3 is CASSKMGQATNEKLFF. In nucleotides, the CDR3 is TGTGCCAGCAGCAAGATGGGACAGGCAACTAATGAAAAACTGTTTTTT.

V is TRBV5-1 and J is TRBJ2-2; D unresolved. CDR3 length: 14 amino acids. V shed 0 bases and J shed 1 base, with 4 bases lying between them. The V gene's germline CDR1 is SGHRS and CDR2 YFSETQ. DNA of the CDR3: TGCGCCAGCAGCTTGGGACTGAACACCGGGGAGCTGTTTTTT. It yields the protein CASSLGLNTGELFF.

This chain joins TRBV9 and TRBJ2-1; possibly TRBD1 for D (6 bases). Germline V gene data show CDR1 as SGDLS and CDR2 as YYNGEE. This CDR3 region has 14 residues. V was clipped by 3 bases and J by 9 bases, with 16 bases between them. The CDR3 sequence is CASSARSQGSEQFF. CDR3 nucleotide sequence: TGTGCCAGCAGCGCCCGTTCACAGGGTAGTGAGCAGTTCTTC. Full variable domain (outside the CDR3, taken from reference TRBV9 and TRBJ2-1): DSGVTQTPKHLITATGQRVTLRCSPRSGDLSVYWYQQSLDQGLQFLIQYYNGEERAKGNILERFSAQQFPDLHSELNLSSLELGDSALYFCASSARSQGSEQFFGPGTRLTVL.

This clone appeared a single time. This chain joins TRBV19 and TRBJ2-5; TRBD1 matches 7 bases. Trimming at V came to 1 base and at J to 5 bases, leaving 4 bases not matched to a gene. The CDR3 spans 14 residues. Looked up from germline, CDR1 is LNHDA and CDR2 is SQIVND (reference sequence). CDR3 protein: CASSIGQGWETQYF. CDR3 coding DNA: TGTGCCAGTAGTATAGGACAGGGCTGGGAGACCCAGTACTTC.

This clone was observed a single time. The CDR3 coding sequence is TGTGCCAGCAGTTACTCTCGCGGGAGCTCCTACAATGAGCAGTTCTTC. Its protein is CASSYSRGSSYNEQFF. The genes are TRBV6-5 and TRBJ2-1; 7 bases line up with TRBD2. Unmatched junction bases numbered 2, after V lost 0 bases and J lost 0 bases. This CDR3 comprises 16 residues. Germline loops: CDR1 MNHEY, CDR2 SVGAGI.

V usage is TRBV5-1 and J usage is TRBJ2-7; 8 bases fit TRBD2. CDR1 and CDR2 from the germline V gene are SGHRS and YFSETQ. J lost 3 bases, V lost 4 bases, and 9 bases had no gene match. This CDR3 is 15 amino acids long. The CDR3, as DNA: TGCGCCAGCAGCGACCGGGGGGGGACTAGCTACGAGCAGTACTTC. Protein product: CASSDRGGTSYEQYF. Using reference TRBV5-1 and TRBJ2-7 for the parts outside the CDR3, the full variable domain is KAGVTQTPRYLIKTRGQQVTLSCSPISGHRSVSWYQQTPGQGLQFLFEYFSETQRNKGNFPGRFSGRQFSNSRSEMNVSTLELGDSALYLCASSDRGGTSYEQYFGPGTRLTVT.

CDR3 sequence (DNA): TGTGCCAGTCATCGCCCAGGGCTTTACACTGAAGCTTTCTTT. Encoded protein: CASHRPGLYTEAFF. This chain joins TRBV19 and TRBJ1-1; D might be TRBD1 (5 bases). Trimming shortened V by 8 bases and J by 3 bases, and 16 bases separated the two germline ends. Germline CDR1 is LNHDA and CDR2 is SQIVND (reference sequence). This CDR3 is 14 amino acids long.